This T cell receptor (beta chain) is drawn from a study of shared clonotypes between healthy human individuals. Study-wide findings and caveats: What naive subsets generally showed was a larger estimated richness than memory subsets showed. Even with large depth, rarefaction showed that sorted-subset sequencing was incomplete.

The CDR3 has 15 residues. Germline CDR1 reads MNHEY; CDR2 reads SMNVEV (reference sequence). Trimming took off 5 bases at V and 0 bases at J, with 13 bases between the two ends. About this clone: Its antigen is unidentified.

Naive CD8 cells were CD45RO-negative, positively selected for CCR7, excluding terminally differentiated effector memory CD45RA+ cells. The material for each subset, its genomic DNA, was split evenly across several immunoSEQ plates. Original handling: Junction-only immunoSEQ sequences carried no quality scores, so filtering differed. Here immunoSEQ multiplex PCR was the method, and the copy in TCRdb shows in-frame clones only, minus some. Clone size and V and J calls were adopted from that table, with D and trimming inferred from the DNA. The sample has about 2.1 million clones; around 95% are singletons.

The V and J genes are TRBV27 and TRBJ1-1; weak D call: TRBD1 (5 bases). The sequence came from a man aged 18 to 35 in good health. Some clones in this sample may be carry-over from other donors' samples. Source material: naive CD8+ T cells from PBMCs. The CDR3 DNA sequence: TGTGCCAGCAGTACCGCCGGGGGACTGAACACTGAAGCTTTCTTT. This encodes CASSTAGGLNTEAFF.